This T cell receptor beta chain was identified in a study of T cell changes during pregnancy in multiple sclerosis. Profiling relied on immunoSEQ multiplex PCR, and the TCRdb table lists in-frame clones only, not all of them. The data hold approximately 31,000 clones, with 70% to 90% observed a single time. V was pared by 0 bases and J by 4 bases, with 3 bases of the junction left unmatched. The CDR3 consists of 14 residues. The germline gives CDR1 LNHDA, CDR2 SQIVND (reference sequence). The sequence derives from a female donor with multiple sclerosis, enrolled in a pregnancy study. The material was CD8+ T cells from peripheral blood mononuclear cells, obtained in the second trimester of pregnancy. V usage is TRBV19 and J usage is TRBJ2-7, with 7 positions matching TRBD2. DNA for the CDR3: TGTGCCAGTAGTATAGAGGGCGGGAGTTACGAGCAGTACTTC. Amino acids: CASSIEGGSYEQYF.